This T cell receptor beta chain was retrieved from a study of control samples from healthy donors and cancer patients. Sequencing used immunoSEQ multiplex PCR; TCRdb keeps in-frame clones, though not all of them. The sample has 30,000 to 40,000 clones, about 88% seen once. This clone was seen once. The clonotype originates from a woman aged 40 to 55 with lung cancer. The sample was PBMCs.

CDR3 amino acids: CASSVSGQSSYEQYF. The CDR3, as DNA: TGTGCCAGCAGCGTGTCGGGACAGAGCTCCTACGAGCAGTACTTC. The chain joins TRBV9 to TRBJ2-7; 7 bases match TRBD1. With 2 bases clipped from V and 0 bases from J, the junction kept 5 bases outside the gene matches. Germline loops: CDR1 SGDLS, CDR2 YYNGEE. This CDR3 region has 15 residues.